This entry features one T cell receptor (beta chain) sequence. Resolution of symptoms, clearance, or two negative PCRs was present in recovered Cohort 3 donors. This sample was taken from a study of blood T cell repertoires in COVID-19. About the research overall: Acute-phase and convalescent COVID-19 samples originated in the United States, Italy and Spain.

The CDR3 contains 12 residues. Germline CDR1 reads SEHNR; CDR2 reads FQNEAQ (reference sequence). Trimming removed 5 bases from V and 11 bases from J, with 15 bases in between. Study processing details: Using reference gene primer amplification, nucleated cell counts were estimated. This table comes from immunoSEQ multiplex PCR, and its TCRdb copy is limited to in-frame clones, with some not included. V, J and clone size are those of that table, while D and trimming were read from the DNA. The sample contains a few hundred thousand clones, around 84% of which appear only once. The origin of this receptor is a woman younger than 35 who had recovered from COVID-19. The chain employs TRBV7-9 and TRBJ1-1; TRBD1 might be the D (6 bases). Sequencing used PBMCs or T cells enriched from blood (not recorded which). CDR3 in amino acids: CASSSGQPEAFF. The CDR3 nucleotides are TGTGCCAGCAGCAGCGGACAGCCCGAGGCTTTCTTT.